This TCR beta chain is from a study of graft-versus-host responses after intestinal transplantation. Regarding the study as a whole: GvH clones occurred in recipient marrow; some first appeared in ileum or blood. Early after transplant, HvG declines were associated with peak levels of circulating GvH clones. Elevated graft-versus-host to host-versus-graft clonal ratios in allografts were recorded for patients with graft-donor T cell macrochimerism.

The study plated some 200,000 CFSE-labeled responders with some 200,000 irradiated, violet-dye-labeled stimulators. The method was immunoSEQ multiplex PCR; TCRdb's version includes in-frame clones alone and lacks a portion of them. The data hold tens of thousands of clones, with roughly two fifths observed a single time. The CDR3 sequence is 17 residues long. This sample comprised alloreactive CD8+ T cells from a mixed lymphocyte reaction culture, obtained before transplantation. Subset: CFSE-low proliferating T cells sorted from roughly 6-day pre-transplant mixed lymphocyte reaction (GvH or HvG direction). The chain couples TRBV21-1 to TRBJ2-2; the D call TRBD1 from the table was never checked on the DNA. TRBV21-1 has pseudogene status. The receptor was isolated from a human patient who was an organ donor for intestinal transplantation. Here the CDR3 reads CASSSGGQGVNTGELFF. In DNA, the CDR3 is TGTGCCAGCAGCAGTGGGGGACAGGGGGTGAACACCGGGGAGCTGTTTTTT.